One and the same sample provided the 20 T cell receptor beta chains below, sequenced in a study of T cells after yellow fever vaccination (dated by TCRdb to about 2019). Library preparation was by 5' RACE. Sequencing instrument: Illumina NovaSeq 6000. TCRdb trimmed public reads at Q25 via fastp, called clones via MiXCR and kept in-frame beta chains. Identical CDR3 protein sequences are pooled into one entry, listed with their most common genes and DNA. The sample includes about 340,000 distinct CDR3 sequences, with 12% observed a single time. The leading ten clones occupy roughly 3.1% of the sample. In the paper's terms, the treatment or condition label means: live attenuated yellow fever vaccine strain. The specimen comprised CD4+ T cells sorted from PBMCs, sampled 15 days after the yellow fever booster vaccination. The receptors come from a young man who received the YFV17D yellow fever vaccine.

This sequence joins TRBV10-3 and TRBJ2-3; D unclear. Deletions cut 6 bases from V and 2 bases from J, with 9 bases between. This CDR3 comprises 13 residues. CDR1 and CDR2 (germline): ENHRY, SYGVKD. The DNA for the CDR3 is TGTGCCATCAGACTTATAAACACAGATACGCAGTATTTT. Translated, it gives CAIRLINTDTQYF.

There are a few counts of this clonotype. The gene calls are TRBV29-1 and TRBJ1-1; D is possibly TRBD1 (5 bases). CDR1 and CDR2 (germline): SQVTM, ANQGSEA. The V and J ends lost 7 bases and 7 bases respectively, with 10 bases between them. This CDR3 has 10 amino acids. The CDR3, as DNA: TGCAGCGCGACGGGGGTTGAAGCTTTCTTT. It yields the protein CSATGVEAFF.

This clonotype showed up just a few times. V is TRBV20-1 and J is TRBJ2-7, with 7 nucleotides matching TRBD2. The CDR3 contains 14 residues. Germline CDR1 and CDR2: DFQATT and SNEGSKA (reference sequence). Unmatched junction bases numbered 6, after V lost 1 base and J lost 3 bases. The CDR3 sequence: CSARGDYTLYEQYF. CDR3 coding DNA: TGCAGTGCTAGAGGGGACTATACCCTCTACGAGCAGTACTTC.

The J gene is TRBJ1-6, the V gene TRBV10-3, with 8 positions matching TRBD1. Germline assignment: CDR1 ENHRY and CDR2 SYGVKD. V lost 11 bases to trimming and J lost 5 bases; unmatched junction nucleotides: 11. The CDR3 has 15 residues. The CDR3 DNA sequence: TGTGCCTCGAAACCGACAGGGGAAGATAATTCACCCCTCCACTTT. Residues: CASKPTGEDNSPLHF.

This clonotype has a handful of counts. The chain links TRBV7-9 to TRBJ1-2; 7 bases are shared with TRBD1. The CDR3 length is 13 residues. Germline V gene data show CDR1 as SEHNR and CDR2 as FQNEAQ (reference sequence). The trim removed 3 bases at V and 4 bases at J, leaving 2 bases unmatched. DNA of the CDR3: TGTGCCAGCAGCTTCGGACAGGTCTATGGCTACACCTTC. It yields the protein CASSFGQVYGYTF.

This clonotype was seen a handful of times. The rearrangement links TRBV20-1 to TRBJ2-7; 13 bases are shared with TRBD2. Trimming removed 6 bases from V and 1 base from J; junction bases left unmatched: 3. Germline V gene sequence: CDR1 DFQATT, CDR2 SNEGSKA (reference sequence). This CDR3 comprises 14 residues. This CDR3 is CSARLAGGSYEQYF. DNA of the CDR3: TGCAGTGCCCGACTAGCGGGGGGATCCTACGAGCAGTACTTC.

The chain employs TRBV7-9 and TRBJ2-5, with 9 bases fitting TRBD1. The V gene's germline CDR1 is SEHNR and CDR2 FQNEAQ (reference sequence). V was clipped by 1 base and J by 9 bases; unmatched bases: 9. This CDR3 spans 15 amino acids. In DNA, the CDR3 is TGTGCCAGCAGCTTAGGCTGGGACAGGGACGGAGCCCAGTACTTC. The encoded protein is CASSLGWDRDGAQYF.

This chain uses TRBV6-6 with TRBJ1-5; no clear D. CDR3 length: 13 amino acids. Trimming removed 0 bases from V and 5 bases from J, with 5 bases in between. CDR1 is MNHNY, CDR2 SVGAGI, per germline (reference sequence). The CDR3: CASSYSNHQPQHF. CDR3 DNA: TGTGCCAGCAGTTACTCGAACCATCAGCCCCAGCATTTT.

The genes are TRBV20-1 and TRBJ2-4; TRBD2 matches at 10 bases. Trimming at V came to 1 base and at J to 9 bases, leaving 6 bases not matched to a gene. Germline V lookup: CDR1 DFQATT, CDR2 SNEGSKA (reference sequence). The CDR3 has 14 amino acids. The CDR3 here is CSARASGGGGIQYF. The CDR3 DNA reads as TGCAGTGCTAGAGCGAGCGGGGGGGGAGGCATTCAGTACTTC.

This clonotype was detected a few times. The chain links TRBV29-1 to TRBJ1-2; the match to TRBD1 covers 9 bases. The ends lost 4 bases at V and 8 bases at J; junction bases unmatched: 8. Germline-derived CDR1 and CDR2 are SQVTM and ANQGSEA. The CDR3 is 13 amino acids. CDR3 protein: CSVAGQGPWGYTF. The CDR3 region has the DNA TGCAGCGTTGCGGGACAGGGACCGTGGGGCTACACCTTC.

Only a few counts were recorded for this clonotype. This rearrangement joins TRBV15 to TRBJ1-4; D may be TRBD1 (5 bases). Germline loops: CDR1 LNHNV, CDR2 YYDKDF (reference sequence). The length of the CDR3 is 15 residues. V dropped 5 bases and J dropped 6 bases, with 16 bases sitting between them. The CDR3 coding sequence is TGTGCCACCAGCTGGGACGTGGGGCCGGATGAAAAACTGTTTTTT. Protein: CATSWDVGPDEKLFF.

The chain carries TRBV18 and TRBJ1-1; weak D call: TRBD1 (5 bases). This CDR3 region has 15 residues. CDR1 and CDR2 from the germline V gene are KGHSH and LQKENI. Trimming shortened V by 3 bases and J by 4 bases, and 15 bases separated the two germline ends. The CDR3 DNA is TGTGCCAGCTCACCTAATGCCAGGGAGGCCACTGAAGCTTTCTTT. Translating it yields CASSPNAREATEAFF.

V is TRBV5-1 and J is TRBJ1-1; the match to TRBD1 covers 9 bases. The CDR3 is 18 residues long. Per the germline V gene, CDR1 is SGHRS and CDR2 is YFSETQ. V shed 4 bases, J shed 1 base, and the junction held 14 bases outside the gene matches. Here the CDR3 reads CASSRDPGTGRRNTEAFF. The CDR3 coding sequence is TGCGCCAGCAGCCGCGATCCCGGGACAGGGAGGAGGAACACTGAAGCTTTCTTT. Complete variable domain (other parts from reference TRBV5-1 and TRBJ1-1): KAGVTQTPRYLIKTRGQQVTLSCSPISGHRSVSWYQQTPGQGLQFLFEYFSETQRNKGNFPGRFSGRQFSNSRSEMNVSTLELGDSALYLCASSRDPGTGRRNTEAFFGQGTRLTVV.

This chain joins TRBV7-2 and TRBJ2-3; D remains unclear. Trimming left V 3 bases short and J 2 bases short, with 18 bases between. CDR3 length: 17 residues. CDR1 is SGHTA and CDR2 is FQGNSA in the germline V gene. CDR3 in DNA: TGTGCCAGCAGCTTTACCGGGCTCCCAATACCCACAGATACGCAGTATTTT. It yields the protein CASSFTGLPIPTDTQYF. Combining the CDR3 with reference TRBV7-2 and TRBJ2-3 gives the whole variable domain GAGVSQSPSNKVTEKGKDVELRCDPISGHTALYWYRQSLGQGLEFLIYFQGNSAPDKSGLPSDRFSAERTGGSVSTLTIQRTQQEDSAVYLCASSFTGLPIPTDTQYFGPGTRLTVL.

This clonotype was seen a few times. This rearrangement joins TRBV12-3 or TRBV12-4 to TRBJ2-3; 8 nucleotides align to TRBD2. The CDR3 sequence is 14 residues long. V dropped 6 bases and J dropped 4; count of bases not matched to a gene: 6. In nucleotides, the CDR3 is TGTGCCAGCAGGCATCTAGCGGGTGCAGATACGCAGTATTTT. It yields the protein CASRHLAGADTQYF.

The chain combines TRBV7-2 with TRBJ2-5, with 7 bases identical to TRBD1. With V trimmed by 6 bases and J by 5 bases, 6 bases remained unmatched. CDR3 size: 13 residues. The germline V gene has CDR1 SGHTA and CDR2 FQGNSA. The CDR3 DNA reads as TGTGCCAGCAGGGAAGGGGGCCTGGAGACCCAGTACTTC. Encoded protein: CASREGGLETQYF.

This clonotype was counted between two and nine times. The chain combines TRBV11-2 with TRBJ2-1; D gene unclear. The CDR3 covers 15 residues. The V gene lost 4 bases and the J gene lost 1 base, with 11 bases spanning the gap. The germline gives CDR1 SGHAT, CDR2 FQNNGV. The CDR3 is CASSSPKGSYNEQFF. The CDR3 region has the DNA TGTGCCAGCAGCTCTCCTAAGGGATCCTACAATGAGCAGTTCTTC.

This sequence joins TRBV18 and TRBJ2-3; D remains ambiguous. Germline V lookup: CDR1 KGHSH, CDR2 LQKENI. This CDR3 is built from 15 residues. Trimming pared 3 bases from V and 6 bases from J, leaving 16 bases between. DNA for the CDR3: TGTGCCAGCTCACCGTCGGCTAGAGACGAGGATACGCAGTATTTT. It encodes CASSPSARDEDTQYF.

This clonotype has only a few counts. The chain couples TRBV7-6 to TRBJ2-5; D tentatively reads TRBD1 or TRBD2 (5 bases each). Germline values: CDR1 SGHVS, CDR2 FNYEAQ. The CDR3 is 15 amino acids. The germline V and J ends were trimmed by 1 base and 4 bases, with 13 bases remaining between them. The CDR3 coding sequence is TGTGCCAGCAGCTTAGTCCAGGCCGGGGCAGAGACCCAGTACTTC. Its translation: CASSLVQAGAETQYF.

This chain uses TRBV5-5 with TRBJ2-7, with 7 bases fitting TRBD2. V dropped 5 bases and J dropped 1; count of bases not matched to a gene: 9. The CDR3 has 15 amino acids. Germline V gene lookup returns CDR1 SGHKS and CDR2 YYEKEE (reference sequence). The CDR3 here is CASSQSGVTSYEQYF. The CDR3 coding sequence is TGTGCCAGCAGTCAAAGCGGGGTAACGTCCTACGAGCAGTACTTC.